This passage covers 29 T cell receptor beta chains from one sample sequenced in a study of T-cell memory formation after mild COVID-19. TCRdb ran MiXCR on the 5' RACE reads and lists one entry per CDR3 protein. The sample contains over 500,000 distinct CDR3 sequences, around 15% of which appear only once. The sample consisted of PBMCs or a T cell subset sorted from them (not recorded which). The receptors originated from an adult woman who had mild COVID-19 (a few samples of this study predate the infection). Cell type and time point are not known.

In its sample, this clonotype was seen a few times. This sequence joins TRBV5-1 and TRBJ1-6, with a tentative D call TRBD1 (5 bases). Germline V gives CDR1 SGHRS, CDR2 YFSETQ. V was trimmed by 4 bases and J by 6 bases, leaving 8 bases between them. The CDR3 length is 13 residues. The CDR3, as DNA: TGCGCCAGCAGCGCGGGGGGTAATTCACCCCTCCACTTT. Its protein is CASSAGGNSPLHF. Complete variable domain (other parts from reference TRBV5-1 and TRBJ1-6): KAGVTQTPRYLIKTRGQQVTLSCSPISGHRSVSWYQQTPGQGLQFLFEYFSETQRNKGNFPGRFSGRQFSNSRSEMNVSTLELGDSALYLCASSAGGNSPLHFGNGTRLTVT.

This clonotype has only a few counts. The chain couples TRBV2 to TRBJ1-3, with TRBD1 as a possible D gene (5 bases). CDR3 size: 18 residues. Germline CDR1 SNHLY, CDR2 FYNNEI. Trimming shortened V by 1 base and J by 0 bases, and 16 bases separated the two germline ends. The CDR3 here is CASSEVFDSLSSGNTIYF. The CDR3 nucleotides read TGTGCCAGCAGTGAAGTATTCGACAGCCTTAGCTCTGGAAACACCATATATTTT.

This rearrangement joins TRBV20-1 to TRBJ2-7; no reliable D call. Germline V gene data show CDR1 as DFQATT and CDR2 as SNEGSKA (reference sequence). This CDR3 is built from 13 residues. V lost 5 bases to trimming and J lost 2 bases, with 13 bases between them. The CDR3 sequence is CSARNTVTYEQYF. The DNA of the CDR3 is TGCAGTGCTCGCAACACAGTAACCTACGAGCAGTACTTC.

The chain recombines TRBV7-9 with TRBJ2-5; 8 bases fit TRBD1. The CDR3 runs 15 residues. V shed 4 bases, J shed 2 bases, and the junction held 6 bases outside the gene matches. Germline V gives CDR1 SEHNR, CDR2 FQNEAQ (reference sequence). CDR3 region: CASSSWRTGQETQYF. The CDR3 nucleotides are TGTGCCAGCAGCTCCTGGCGGACAGGGCAAGAGACCCAGTACTTC.

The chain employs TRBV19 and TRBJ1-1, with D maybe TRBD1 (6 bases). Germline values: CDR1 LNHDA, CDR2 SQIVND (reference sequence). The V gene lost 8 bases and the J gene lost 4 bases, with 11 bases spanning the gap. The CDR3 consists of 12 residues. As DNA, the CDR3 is TGTGCCAGTGGGTCGGGGGCCACTGAAGCTTTCTTT. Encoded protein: CASGSGATEAFF.

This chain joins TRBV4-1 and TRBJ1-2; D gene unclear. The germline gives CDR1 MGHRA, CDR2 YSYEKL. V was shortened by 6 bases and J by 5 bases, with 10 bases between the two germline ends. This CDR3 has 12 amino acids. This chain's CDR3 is CASRNESYGYTF. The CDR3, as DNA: TGCGCCAGCAGAAACGAGAGTTATGGCTACACCTTC.

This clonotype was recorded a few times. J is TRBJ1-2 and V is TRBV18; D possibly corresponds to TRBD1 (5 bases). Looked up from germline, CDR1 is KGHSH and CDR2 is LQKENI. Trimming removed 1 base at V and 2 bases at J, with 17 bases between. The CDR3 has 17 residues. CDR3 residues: CASSPRGGSGDNYGYTF. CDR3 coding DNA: TGTGCCAGCTCACCACGGGGGGGTTCAGGAGACAACTATGGCTACACCTTC.

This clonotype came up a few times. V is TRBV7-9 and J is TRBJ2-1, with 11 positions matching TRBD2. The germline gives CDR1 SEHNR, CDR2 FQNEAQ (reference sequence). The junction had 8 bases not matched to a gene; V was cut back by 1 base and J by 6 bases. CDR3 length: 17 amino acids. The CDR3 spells CASSLGLGLAVLNEQFF. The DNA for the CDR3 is TGTGCCAGCAGCTTAGGGTTGGGACTAGCGGTCCTCAATGAGCAGTTCTTC.

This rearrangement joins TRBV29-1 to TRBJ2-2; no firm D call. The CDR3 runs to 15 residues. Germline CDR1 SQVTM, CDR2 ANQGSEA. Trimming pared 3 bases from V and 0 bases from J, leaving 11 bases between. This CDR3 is CSVDAPDANTGELFF. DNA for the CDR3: TGCAGCGTTGACGCCCCGGACGCGAACACCGGGGAGCTGTTTTTT.

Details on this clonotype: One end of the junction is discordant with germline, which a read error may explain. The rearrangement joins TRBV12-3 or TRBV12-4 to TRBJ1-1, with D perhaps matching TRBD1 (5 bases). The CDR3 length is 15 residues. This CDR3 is CASSLMDTVNTEAFF. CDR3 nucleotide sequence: TGTGCAAGCAGTTTAATGGACACAGTGAACACTGAAGCTTTCTTT.

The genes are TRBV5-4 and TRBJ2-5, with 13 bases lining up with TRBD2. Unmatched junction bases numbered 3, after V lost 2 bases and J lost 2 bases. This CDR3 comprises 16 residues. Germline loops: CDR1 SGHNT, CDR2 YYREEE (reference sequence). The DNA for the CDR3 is TGTGCCAGCAGCTTCTCGGGACTAGCGGGGCAAGAGACCCAGTACTTC. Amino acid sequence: CASSFSGLAGQETQYF. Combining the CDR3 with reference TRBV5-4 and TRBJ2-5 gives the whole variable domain ETGVTQSPTHLIKTRGQQVTLRCSSQSGHNTVSWYQQALGQGPQFIFQYYREEENGRGNFPPRFSGLQFPNYSSELNVNALELDDSALYLCASSFSGLAGQETQYFGPGTRLLVL.

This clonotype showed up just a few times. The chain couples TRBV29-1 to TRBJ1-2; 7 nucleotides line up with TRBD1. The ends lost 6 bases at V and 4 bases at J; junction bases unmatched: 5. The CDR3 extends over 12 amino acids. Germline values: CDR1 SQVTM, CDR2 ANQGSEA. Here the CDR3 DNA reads TGCAGCGTGGGACAGTCCGTCTATGGCTACACCTTC. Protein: CSVGQSVYGYTF.

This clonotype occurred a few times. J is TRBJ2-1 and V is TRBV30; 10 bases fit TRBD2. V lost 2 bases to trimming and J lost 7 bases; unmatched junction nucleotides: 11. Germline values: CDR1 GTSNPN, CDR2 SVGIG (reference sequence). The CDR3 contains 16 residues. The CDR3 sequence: CAWSPLAGGHRNEQFF. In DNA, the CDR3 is TGTGCCTGGAGTCCCTTAGCGGGGGGCCATCGAAATGAGCAGTTCTTC.

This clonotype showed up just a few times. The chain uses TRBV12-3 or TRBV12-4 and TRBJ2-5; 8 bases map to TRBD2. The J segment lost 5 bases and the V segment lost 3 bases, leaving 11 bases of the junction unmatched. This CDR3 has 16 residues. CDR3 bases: TGTGCCAGCAGTTTCGCGGGTAGCGGGGTTTTGGAGACCCAGTACTTC. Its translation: CASSFAGSGVLETQYF.

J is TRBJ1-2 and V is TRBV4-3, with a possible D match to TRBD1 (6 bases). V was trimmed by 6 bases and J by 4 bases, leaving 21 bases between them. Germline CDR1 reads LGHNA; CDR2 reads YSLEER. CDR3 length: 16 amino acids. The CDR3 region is CASSEEAGTIIYGYTF. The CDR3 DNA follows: TGCGCCAGCAGTGAGGAAGCAGGGACAATCATCTATGGCTACACCTTC.

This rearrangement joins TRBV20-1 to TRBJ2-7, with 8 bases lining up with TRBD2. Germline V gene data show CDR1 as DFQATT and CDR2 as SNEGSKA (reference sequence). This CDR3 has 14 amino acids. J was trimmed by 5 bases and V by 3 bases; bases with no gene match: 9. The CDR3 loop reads CSARGGTRVHEQYF. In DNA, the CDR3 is TGCAGTGCTAGGGGGGGGACTAGGGTCCACGAGCAGTACTTC.

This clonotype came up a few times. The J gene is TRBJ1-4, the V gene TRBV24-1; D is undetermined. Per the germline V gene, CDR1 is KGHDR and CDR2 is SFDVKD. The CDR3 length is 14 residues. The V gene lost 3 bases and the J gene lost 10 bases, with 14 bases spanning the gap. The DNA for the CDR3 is TGTGCCACCAGTGATGACGGACGGGATGGAAAACTGTTTTTT. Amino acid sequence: CATSDDGRDGKLFF.

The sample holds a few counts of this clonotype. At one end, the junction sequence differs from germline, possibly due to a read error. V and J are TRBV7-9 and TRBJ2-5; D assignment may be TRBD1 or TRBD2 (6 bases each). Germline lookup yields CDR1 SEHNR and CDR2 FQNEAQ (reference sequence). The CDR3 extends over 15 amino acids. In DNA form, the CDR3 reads TGTACCAGCAGCTTAGACGGGGGCGTGGGAGAGACCCAGTACTTC. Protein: CTSSLDGGVGETQYF.

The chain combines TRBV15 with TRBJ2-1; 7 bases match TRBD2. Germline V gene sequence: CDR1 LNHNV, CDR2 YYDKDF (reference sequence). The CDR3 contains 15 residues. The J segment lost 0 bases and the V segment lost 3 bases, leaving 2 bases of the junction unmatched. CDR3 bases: TGTGCCACCAGCAGGGGGGGGAGCTCCTACAATGAGCAGTTCTTC. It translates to CATSRGGSSYNEQFF.

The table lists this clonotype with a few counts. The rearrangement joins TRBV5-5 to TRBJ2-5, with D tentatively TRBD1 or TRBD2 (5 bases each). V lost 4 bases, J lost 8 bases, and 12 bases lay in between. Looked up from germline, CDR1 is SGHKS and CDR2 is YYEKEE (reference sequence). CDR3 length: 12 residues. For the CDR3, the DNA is TGTGCCAGCAGCCCACACCGGGACACCCAGTACTTC. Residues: CASSPHRDTQYF.

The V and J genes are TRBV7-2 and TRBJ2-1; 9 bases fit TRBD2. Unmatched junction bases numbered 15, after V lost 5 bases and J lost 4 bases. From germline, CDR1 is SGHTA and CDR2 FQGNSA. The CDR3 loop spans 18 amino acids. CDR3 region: CASSPIAGARLEYNEQFF. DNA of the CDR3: TGTGCCAGCAGCCCTATAGCGGGGGCTCGACTAGAATACAATGAGCAGTTCTTC.

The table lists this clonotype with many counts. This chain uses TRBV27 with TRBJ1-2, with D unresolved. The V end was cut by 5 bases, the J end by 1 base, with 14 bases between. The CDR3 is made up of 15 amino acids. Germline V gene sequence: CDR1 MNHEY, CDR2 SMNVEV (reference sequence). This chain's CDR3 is CASSTVRSDNYGYTF. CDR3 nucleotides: TGTGCCAGCAGTACCGTAAGGAGCGATAACTATGGCTACACCTTC.

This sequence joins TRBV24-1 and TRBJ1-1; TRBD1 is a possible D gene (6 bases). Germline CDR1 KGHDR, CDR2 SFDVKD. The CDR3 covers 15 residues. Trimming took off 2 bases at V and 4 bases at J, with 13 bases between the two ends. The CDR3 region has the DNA TGTGCCACCAGTGATTCGAGGGGGGTGGGCACTGAAGCTTTCTTT. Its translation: CATSDSRGVGTEAFF.

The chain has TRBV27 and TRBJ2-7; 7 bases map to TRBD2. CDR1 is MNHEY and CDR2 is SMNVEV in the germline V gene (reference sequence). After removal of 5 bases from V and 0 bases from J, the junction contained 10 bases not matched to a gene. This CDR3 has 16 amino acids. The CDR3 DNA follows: TGTGCCAGCAGTCAACGCCCCGCGGGGGTCTCCTACGAGCAGTACTTC. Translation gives CASSQRPAGVSYEQYF.

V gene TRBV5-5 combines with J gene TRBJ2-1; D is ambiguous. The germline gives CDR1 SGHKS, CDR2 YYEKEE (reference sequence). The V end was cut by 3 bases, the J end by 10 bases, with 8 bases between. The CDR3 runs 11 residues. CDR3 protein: CASSWDEEQFF. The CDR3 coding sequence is TGTGCCAGCAGCTGGGATGAGGAGCAGTTCTTC.

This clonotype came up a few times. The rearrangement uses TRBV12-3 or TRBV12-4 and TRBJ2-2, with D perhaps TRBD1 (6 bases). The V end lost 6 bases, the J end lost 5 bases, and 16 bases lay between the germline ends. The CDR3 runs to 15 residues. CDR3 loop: CASSYGTRGTGELFF. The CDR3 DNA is TGTGCCAGCAGCTACGGGACAAGGGGAACCGGGGAGCTGTTTTTT.

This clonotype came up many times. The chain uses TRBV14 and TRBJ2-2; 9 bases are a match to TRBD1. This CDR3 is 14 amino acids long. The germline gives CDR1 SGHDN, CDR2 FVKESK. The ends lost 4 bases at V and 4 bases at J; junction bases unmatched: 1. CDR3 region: CASSLDRGTGELFF. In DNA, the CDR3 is TGTGCCAGCAGCCTGGACAGGGGCACCGGGGAGCTGTTTTTT.

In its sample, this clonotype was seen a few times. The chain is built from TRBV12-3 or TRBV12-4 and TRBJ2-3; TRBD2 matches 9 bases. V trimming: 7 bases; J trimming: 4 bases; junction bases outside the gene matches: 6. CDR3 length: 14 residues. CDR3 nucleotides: TGTGCCAGCACCCGACTAGCGGCCGCAGATACGCAGTATTTT. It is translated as CASTRLAAADTQYF.

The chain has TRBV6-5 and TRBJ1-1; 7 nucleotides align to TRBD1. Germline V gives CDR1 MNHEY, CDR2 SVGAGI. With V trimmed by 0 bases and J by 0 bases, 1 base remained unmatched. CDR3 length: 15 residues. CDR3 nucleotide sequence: TGTGCCAGCAGTTACTCAGGGGGCGTGAACACTGAAGCTTTCTTT. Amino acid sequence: CASSYSGGVNTEAFF.